This entry describes one T cell receptor beta chain. A junction end diverges from the germline sequence, so it may reflect a read error. Germline loops: CDR1 SSHAT, CDR2 FNYEAQ (reference sequence). CDR3 size: 19 residues. These data originate in a study of T cells in Graves' hyperthyroidism and ophthalmopathy. Hyperthyroidism of Graves' type that showed no ophthalmopathy progression within 18 months was stable. Hyperthyroidism had been newly diagnosed in patients aged 18 to 65, and its duration was under 2 months. Researchers barred patients who had uncontrolled infection, other autoimmune disease, pregnancy or lactation. Diagnosis relied on clinical symptoms, serum thyroxine and TRAb, thyroid ultrasound and orbital computed tomography. RNA transcripts gave rise to amplified TCR beta CDR3 regions. The TCR CDR3 first-round RT-PCR relied on the HTBI primer set. A single record per CDR3 protein comes from TCRdb applying MiXCR to the multiplex PCR reads. The sample shows fewer than 350,000 distinct CDR3 sequences, 18% of them seen only once.

This clonotype was obtained from a woman aged 45-65 years with Graves' hyperthyroidism. Sequencing was carried out using blood. The V and J genes are TRBV7-7 and TRBJ2-2; 10 nucleotides line up with TRBD2. In DNA form, the CDR3 reads TGTGCTAGCAGCCCCGGAGGGACTAGCGACCCGGCGGAGACCGGGGAGCTGTTTTTT. This gives the protein CASSPGGTSDPAETGELFF.